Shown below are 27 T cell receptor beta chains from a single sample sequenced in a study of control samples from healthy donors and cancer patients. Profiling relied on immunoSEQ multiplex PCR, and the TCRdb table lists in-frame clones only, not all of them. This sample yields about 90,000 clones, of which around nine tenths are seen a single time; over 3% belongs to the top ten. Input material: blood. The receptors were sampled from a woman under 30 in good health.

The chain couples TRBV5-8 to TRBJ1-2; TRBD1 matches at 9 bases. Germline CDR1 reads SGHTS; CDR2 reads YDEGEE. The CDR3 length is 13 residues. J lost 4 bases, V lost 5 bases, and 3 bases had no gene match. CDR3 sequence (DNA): TGTGCCAGCAGTTGGACAGGGGTCTATGGCTACACCTTC. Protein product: CASSWTGVYGYTF.

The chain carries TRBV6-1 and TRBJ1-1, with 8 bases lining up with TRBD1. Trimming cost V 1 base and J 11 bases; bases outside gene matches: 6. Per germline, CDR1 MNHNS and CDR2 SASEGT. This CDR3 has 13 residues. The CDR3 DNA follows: TGTGCCAGCAGTGAAGGCAGGGGGCTTGTGGCTTTCTTT. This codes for CASSEGRGLVAFF.

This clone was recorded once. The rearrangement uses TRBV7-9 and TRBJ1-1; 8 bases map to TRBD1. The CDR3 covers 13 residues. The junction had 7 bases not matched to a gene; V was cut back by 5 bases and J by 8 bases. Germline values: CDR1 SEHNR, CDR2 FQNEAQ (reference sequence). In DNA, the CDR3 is TGTGCCAGCAGCCCAAGGACAGGGTTGGAAGCTTTCTTT. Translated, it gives CASSPRTGLEAFF.

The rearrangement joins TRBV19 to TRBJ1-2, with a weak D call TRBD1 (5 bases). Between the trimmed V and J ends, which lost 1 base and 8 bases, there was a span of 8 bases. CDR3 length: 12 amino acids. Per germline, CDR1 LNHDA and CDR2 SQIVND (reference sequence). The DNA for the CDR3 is TGTGCCAGTAGTATAGCTGGGACCGGCTACACCTTC. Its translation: CASSIAGTGYTF.

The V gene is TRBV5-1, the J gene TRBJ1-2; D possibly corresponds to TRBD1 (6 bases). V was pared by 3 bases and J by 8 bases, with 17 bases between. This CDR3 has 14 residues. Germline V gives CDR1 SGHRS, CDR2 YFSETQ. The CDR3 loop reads CASSYGQPLQGYTF. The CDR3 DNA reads TGCGCCAGCAGCTACGGACAGCCTTTACAAGGCTACACCTTC.

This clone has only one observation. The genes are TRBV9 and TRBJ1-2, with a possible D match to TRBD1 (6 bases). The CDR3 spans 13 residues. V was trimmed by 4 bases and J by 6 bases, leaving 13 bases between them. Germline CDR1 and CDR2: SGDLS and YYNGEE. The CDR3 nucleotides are TGTGCCAGCAGCACACGGAGGGGGGATGGCTACACCTTC. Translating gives CASSTRRGDGYTF.

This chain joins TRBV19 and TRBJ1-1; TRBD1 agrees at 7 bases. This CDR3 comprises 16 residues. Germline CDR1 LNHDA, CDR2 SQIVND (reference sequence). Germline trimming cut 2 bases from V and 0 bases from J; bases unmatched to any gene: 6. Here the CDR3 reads CASSIQNRGMNTEAFF. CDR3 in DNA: TGTGCCAGTAGTATACAAAACAGGGGAATGAACACTGAAGCTTTCTTT.

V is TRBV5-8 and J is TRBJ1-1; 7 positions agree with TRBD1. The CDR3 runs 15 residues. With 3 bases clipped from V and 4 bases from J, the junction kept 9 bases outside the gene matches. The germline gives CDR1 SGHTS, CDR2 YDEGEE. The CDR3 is CASSWATGAGTEAFF. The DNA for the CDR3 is TGTGCCAGCAGCTGGGCTACAGGGGCGGGCACTGAAGCTTTCTTT.

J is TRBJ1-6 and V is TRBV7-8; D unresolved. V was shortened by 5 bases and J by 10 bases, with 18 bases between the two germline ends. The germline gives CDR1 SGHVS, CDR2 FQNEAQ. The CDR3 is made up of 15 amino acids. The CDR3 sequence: CASSPIPDSRSPLHF. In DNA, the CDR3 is TGTGCCAGCAGCCCCATCCCCGACTCTCGGTCACCCCTCCACTTT.

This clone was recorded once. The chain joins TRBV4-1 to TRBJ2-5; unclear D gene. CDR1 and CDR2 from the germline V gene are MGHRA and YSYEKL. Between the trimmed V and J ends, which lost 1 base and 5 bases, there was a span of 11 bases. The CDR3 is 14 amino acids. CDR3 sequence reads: CASSQVVSRETQYF. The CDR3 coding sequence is TGCGCCAGCAGCCAAGTTGTGAGCCGGGAGACCCAGTACTTC.

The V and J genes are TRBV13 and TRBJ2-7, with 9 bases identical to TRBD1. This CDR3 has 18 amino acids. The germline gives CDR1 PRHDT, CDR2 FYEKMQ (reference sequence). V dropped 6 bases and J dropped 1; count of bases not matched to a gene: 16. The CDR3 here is CASRAAGEGQGRSYEQYF. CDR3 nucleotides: TGTGCCAGCAGGGCTGCAGGCGAAGGACAGGGGAGGTCCTACGAGCAGTACTTC.

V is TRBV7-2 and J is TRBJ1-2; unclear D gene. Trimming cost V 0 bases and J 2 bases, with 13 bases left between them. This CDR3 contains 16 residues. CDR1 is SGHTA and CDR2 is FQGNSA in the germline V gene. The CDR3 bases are TGTGCCAGCAGCTTAGCCGGTAGGGCGGCCAACTATGGCTACACCTTC. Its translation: CASSLAGRAANYGYTF.

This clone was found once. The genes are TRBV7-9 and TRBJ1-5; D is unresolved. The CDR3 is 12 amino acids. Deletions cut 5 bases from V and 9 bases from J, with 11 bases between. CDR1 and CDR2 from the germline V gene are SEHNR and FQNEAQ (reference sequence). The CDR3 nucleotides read TGTGCCAGCAGCCTTTGGGAGGCGCCCCAGCATTTT. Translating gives CASSLWEAPQHF.

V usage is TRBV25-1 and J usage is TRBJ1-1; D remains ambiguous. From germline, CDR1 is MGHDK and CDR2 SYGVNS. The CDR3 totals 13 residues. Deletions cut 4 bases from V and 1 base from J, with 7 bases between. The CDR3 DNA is TGTGCCAGCAGTGGTACAGCGAACACTGAAGCTTTCTTT. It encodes CASSGTANTEAFF.

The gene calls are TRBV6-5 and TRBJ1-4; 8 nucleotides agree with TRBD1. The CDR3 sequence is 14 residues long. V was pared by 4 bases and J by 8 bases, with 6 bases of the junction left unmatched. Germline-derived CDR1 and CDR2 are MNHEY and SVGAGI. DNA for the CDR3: TGTGCCAGCAGTTCCGACAGGGGCGACGAAAAACTGTTTTTT. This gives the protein CASSSDRGDEKLFF.

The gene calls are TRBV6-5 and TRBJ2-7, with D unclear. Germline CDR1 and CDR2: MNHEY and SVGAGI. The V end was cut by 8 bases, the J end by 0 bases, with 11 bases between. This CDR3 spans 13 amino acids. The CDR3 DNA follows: TGTGCCAGCTCATTGGCAGGCTCCTACGAGCAGTACTTC. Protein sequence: CASSLAGSYEQYF.

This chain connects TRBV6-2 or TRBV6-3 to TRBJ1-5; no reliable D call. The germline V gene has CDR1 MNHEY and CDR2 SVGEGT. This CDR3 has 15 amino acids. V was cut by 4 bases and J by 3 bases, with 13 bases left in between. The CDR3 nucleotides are TGTGCCAGCAGTTCCCGCCGACACGACAATCAGCCCCAGCATTTT. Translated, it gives CASSSRRHDNQPQHF.

CDR3 sequence reads: CASSQDVGQGNYGYTF. CDR3 sequence (DNA): TGTGCCAGCAGCCAAGATGTGGGACAGGGAAACTATGGCTACACCTTC. This chain uses TRBV3-1 (or the pseudogene TRBV3-2) with TRBJ1-2, with 9 positions matching TRBD1. V gave up 0 bases and J gave up 2 bases; unmatched junction bases: 4. This CDR3 has 16 residues. Germline V gene lookup returns CDR1 LGHDT and CDR2 YNNKEL (reference sequence).

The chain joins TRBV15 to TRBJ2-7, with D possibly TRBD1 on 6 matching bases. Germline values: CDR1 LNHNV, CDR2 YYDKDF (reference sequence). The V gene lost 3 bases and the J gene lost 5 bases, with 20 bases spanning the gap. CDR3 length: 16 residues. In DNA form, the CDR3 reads TGTGCCACCAGCAGCTACAACCAACCCTCAGGGGACGAGCAGTACTTC. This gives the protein CATSSYNQPSGDEQYF.

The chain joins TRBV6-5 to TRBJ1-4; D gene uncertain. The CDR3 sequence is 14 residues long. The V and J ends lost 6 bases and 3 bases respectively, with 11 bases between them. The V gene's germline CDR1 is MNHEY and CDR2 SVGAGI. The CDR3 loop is CASRDYRANEKLFF. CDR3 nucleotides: TGTGCCAGCAGAGACTATAGGGCTAATGAAAAACTGTTTTTT.

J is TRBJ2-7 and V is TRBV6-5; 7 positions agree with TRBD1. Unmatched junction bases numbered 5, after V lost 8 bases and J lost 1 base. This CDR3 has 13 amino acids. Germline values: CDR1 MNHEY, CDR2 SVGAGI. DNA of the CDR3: TGTGCCAGCGGGGGACAGCTATCCTACGAGCAGTACTTC. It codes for CASGGQLSYEQYF.

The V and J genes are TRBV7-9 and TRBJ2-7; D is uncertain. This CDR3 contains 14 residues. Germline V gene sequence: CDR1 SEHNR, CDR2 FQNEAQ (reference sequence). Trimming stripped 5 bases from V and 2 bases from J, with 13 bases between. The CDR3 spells CASSPKSLTYEQYF. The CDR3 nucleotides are TGTGCCAGCAGCCCCAAGTCCCTCACCTACGAGCAGTACTTC. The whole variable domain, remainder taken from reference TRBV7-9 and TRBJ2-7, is DTGVSQNPRHKITKRGQNVTFRCDPISEHNRLYWYRQTLGQGPEFLTYFQNEAQLEKSRLLSDRFSAERPKGSFSTLEIQRTEQGDSAMYLCASSPKSLTYEQYFGPGTRLTVT.

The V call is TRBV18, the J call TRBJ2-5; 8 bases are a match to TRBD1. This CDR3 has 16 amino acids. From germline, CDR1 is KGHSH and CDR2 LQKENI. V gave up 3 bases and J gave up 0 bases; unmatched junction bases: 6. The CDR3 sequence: CASSPGTGLNQETQYF. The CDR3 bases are TGTGCCAGCTCACCCGGGACAGGATTAAACCAAGAGACCCAGTACTTC.

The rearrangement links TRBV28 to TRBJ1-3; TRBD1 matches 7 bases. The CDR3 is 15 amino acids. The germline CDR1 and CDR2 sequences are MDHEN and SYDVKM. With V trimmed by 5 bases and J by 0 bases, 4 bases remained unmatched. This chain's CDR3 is CASSLTGASGNTIYF. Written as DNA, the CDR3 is TGTGCCAGCAGTCTCACAGGGGCCTCTGGAAACACCATATATTTT.

Written as DNA, the CDR3 is TGTGCCAGCAGCCAAGTTAGTATGGGGCCGGGGTATGCGCAGTATTTT. Translating gives CASSQVSMGPGYAQYF. V gene TRBV4-2 combines with J gene TRBJ2-3; either TRBD1 or TRBD2 may fit D (5 bases each). Trimming removed 1 base from V and 10 bases from J, with 21 bases in between. This CDR3 contains 16 residues. Germline V lookup: CDR1 LGHNA, CDR2 YNFKEQ.

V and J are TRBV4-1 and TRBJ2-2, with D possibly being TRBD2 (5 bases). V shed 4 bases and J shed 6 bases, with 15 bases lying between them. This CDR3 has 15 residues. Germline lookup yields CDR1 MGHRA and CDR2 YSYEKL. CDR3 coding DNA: TGCGCCAGCAGCCGGAGGAAACAATATCCCGGGGAGCTGTTTTTT. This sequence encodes CASSRRKQYPGELFF.

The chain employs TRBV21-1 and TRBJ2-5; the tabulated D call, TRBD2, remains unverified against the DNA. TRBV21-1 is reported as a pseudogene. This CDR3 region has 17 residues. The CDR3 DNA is TGTGCCAGCAGCAAAGGAGGACTAGCGGGGAGGTCAGAGACCCAGTACTTC. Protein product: CASSKGGLAGRSETQYF.